This T cell receptor beta chain was documented in a study of sequential checkpoint blockade in melanoma. As for the study in general: Arm A got nivolumab then ipilimumab; arm B the reverse, 1:1. After both sequences, patients received maintenance nivolumab.

The germline CDR1 and CDR2 sequences are MDHEN and SYDVKM. The V and J ends lost 1 base and 4 bases respectively, with 7 bases between them. The CDR3 is 13 residues long. Measured with immunoSEQ multiplex PCR; TCRdb has only the in-frame clones, and not every one. The sample includes about 21,000 clones, approximately 78% of them seen just once. The treatment denotes: randomized to nivolumab then ipilimumab (arm A) or the reverse (arm B). None of the patients previously received DNA-damaging chemotherapy. Sorted cells were live CD3+CD8+, lacking CD19 and CD56, from PBMCs. The receptor comes from a human donor with melanoma. The V and J genes are TRBV28 and TRBJ1-2; no reliable D call. The source was CD8+ T cells sorted from blood (inferred from file names), collected from a patient given nivolumab and ipilimumab in sequence. CDR3 sequence (DNA): TGTGCCAGCAGTTTATTGCAGTTCTATGGCTACACCTTC. Translated, it gives CASSLLQFYGYTF.